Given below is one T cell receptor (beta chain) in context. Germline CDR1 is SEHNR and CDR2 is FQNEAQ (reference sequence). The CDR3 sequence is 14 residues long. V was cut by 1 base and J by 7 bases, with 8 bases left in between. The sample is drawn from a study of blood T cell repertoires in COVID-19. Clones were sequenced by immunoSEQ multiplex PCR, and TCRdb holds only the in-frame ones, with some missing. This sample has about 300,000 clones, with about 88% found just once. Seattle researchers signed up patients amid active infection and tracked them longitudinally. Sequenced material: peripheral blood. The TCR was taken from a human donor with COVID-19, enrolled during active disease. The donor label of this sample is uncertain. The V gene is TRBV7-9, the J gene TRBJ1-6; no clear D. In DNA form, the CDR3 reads TGTGCCAGCAGCTTAGGGCAGAGGAATTCACCCCTCCACTTT. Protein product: CASSLGQRNSPLHF.